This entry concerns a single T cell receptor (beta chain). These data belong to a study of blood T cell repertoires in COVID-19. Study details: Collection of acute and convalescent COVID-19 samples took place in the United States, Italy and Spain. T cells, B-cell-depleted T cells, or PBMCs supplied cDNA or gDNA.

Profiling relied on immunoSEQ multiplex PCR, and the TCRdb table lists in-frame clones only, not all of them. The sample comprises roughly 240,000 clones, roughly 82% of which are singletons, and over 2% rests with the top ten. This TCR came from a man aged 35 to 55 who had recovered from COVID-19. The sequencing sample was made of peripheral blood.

For the CDR3, the DNA is TGTGCCAGCAGGAACACGCGGGAGGCATACGAGCAGTACTTC. Translation: CASRNTREAYEQYF. The chain carries TRBV2 and TRBJ2-7; 8 bases agree with TRBD2. Germline-derived CDR1 and CDR2 are SNHLY and FYNNEI. The CDR3 extends over 14 amino acids. Losses at the gene ends were 6 bases for V and 4 bases for J; bases not matched to a gene: 8.